This TCR beta chain was retrieved from a study of cytomegalovirus exposure and HLA in healthy donors. 60 Vbeta and 13 Jbeta primers were used in PCR. Sequencing used immunoSEQ multiplex PCR; TCRdb keeps in-frame clones, though not all of them. The sample lists fewer than 200,000 clones, 60% to 85% occurring once. The CDR3 has 18 residues. In germline, CDR1 is SEHNR, CDR2 FQNEAQ (reference sequence). V shed 2 bases and J 5 bases; nucleotides not matched to a gene: 16. The chain joins TRBV7-9 to TRBJ2-5; TRBD1 aligns across 8 bases. The receptor comes from a female donor in good health and CMV-seronegative. The sample was PBMCs. The CDR3 sequence: CASSLSGWGRGRRETQYF. In DNA form, the CDR3 reads TGTGCCAGCAGCTTATCGGGCTGGGGCAGGGGGCGACGGGAGACCCAGTACTTC.